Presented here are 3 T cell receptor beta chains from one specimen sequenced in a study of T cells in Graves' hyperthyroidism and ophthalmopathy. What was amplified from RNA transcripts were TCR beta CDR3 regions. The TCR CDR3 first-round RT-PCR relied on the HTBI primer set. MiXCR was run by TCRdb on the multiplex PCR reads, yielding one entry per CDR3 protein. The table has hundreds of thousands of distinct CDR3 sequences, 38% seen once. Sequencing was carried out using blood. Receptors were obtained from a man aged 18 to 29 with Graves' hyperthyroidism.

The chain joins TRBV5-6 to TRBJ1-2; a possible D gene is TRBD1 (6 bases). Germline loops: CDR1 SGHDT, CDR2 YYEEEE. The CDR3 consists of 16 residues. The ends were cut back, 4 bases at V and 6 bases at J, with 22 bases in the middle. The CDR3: CASSTGRGGTFDGYTF. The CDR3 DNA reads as TGTGCCAGCAGCACCGGGAGGGGGGGGACATTTGATGGCTACACCTTC.

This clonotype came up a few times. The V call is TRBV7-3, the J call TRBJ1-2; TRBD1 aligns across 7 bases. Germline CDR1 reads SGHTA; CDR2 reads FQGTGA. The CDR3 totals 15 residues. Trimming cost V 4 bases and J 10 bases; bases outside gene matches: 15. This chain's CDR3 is CASSSYDTPGGDYTF. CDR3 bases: TGTGCCAGCAGCTCTTACGATACCCCAGGGGGAGACTACACCTTC.

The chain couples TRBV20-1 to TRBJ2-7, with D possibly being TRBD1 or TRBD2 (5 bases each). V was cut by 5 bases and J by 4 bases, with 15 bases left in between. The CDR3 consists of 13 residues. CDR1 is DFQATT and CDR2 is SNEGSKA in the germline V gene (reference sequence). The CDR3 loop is CSAGDRTNYEQYF. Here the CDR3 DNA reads TGCAGTGCTGGGGACCGTACAAATTACGAGCAGTACTTC.